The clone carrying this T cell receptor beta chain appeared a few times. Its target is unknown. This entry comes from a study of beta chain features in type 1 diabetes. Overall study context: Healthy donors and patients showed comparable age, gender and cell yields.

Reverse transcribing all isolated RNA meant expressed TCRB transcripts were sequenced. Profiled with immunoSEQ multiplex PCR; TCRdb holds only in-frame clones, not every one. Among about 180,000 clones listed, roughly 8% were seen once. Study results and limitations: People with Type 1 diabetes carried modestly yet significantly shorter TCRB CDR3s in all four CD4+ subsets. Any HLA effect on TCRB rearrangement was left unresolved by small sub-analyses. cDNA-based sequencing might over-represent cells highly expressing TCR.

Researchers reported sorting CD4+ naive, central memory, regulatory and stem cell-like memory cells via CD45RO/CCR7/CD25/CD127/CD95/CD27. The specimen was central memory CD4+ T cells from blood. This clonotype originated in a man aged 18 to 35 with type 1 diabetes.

CDR3 bases: TGCGCCAGCAGTCAACCGTTTTCGGGACAGGGGGGGAGCTCTGGGGCCAACGTCCTGACTTTC. This translates into CASSQPFSGQGGSSGANVLTF. This chain joins TRBV23-1 and TRBJ2-6; 11 bases map to TRBD1. TRBV23-1 is an ORF for which the function is uncertain. Losses at the gene ends were 2 bases for V and 0 bases for J; bases not matched to a gene: 12. CDR3 size: 21 residues.